The rows below give T cell receptor beta chains drawn from one sample of a study of cytomegalovirus exposure and HLA in healthy donors. Here immunoSEQ multiplex PCR was the method, and the copy in TCRdb shows in-frame clones only, minus some. The profile covers 90,000 to 150,000 clones, with 60% to 85% appearing a single time and about 3.5% taken by the ten largest. Input material: PBMCs. These TCRs come from a woman younger than 45 in good health and CMV-seropositive. The CDR3 runs from the conserved cysteine through the conserved F or W. The D gene is left open where the match is weak. Clone size is not always given. Where it is, it says once, few, many or a class for expanded clones.

D gene	V gene	J gene	clone size	CDR3 DNA	CDR3 protein
-	TRBV6-1	TRBJ1-5	-	TGTGCCAGCAGGGCAACAGGGAATCAGCCCCAGCATTTT	CASRATGNQPQHF
TRBD1	TRBV4-3	TRBJ2-2	few	TGCGCCAGCAGCCTCCAGGGGGCAGGGGAGCTGTTTTTT	CASSLQGAGELFF
TRBD2	TRBV11-2	TRBJ2-3	-	TGTGCCAGCAGCTTAGTAGCGGGGGGTTCCCCCACAGATACGCAGTATTTT	CASSLVAGGSPTDTQYF
-	TRBV14	TRBJ2-7	few	TGTGCCAGCAGCGTCGCGGGGGCAGGGCGAAAGTACTTC	CASSVAGAGRKYF
-	TRBV27	TRBJ2-3	-	TGTGCCAGCAGTTTAGTGGCACTTCACAGGGGCACAGATACGCAGTATTTT	CASSLVALHRGTDTQYF
-	TRBV19	TRBJ1-5	once	TGTGCCAGTAGTATGGGGGCGCGAAACAATCAGCCCCAGCATTTT	CASSMGARNNQPQHF
-	TRBV11-2	TRBJ1-5	-	TGTGCCAGCAGCTTGACAGTAGATCAGCCCCAGCATTTT	CASSLTVDQPQHF
TRBD1	TRBV7-8	TRBJ1-1	few	TGTGCCAGCAGCGTGACAGGGAGGTCCGAAGCTTTCTTT	CASSVTGRSEAFF
-	TRBV11-1	TRBJ2-2	-	TGTGCCAGCAGCCCGCACAGGACCCCGAACACCGGGGAGCTGTTTTTT	CASSPHRTPNTGELFF
TRBD1	TRBV5-6	TRBJ2-7	-	TGTGCCAGCAGCTTGGGGCAGGGGGCGCTTAACTACGAGCAGTACTTC	CASSLGQGALNYEQYF
-	TRBV6-5	TRBJ1-1	-	TGTGCCAGCAGTGAGGACACAGAAGCTTTCTTT	CASSEDTEAFF
-	TRBV2	TRBJ2-1	-	TGTGCCAGCAATAATTGGCTAGTAGGTAATGAGCAGTTCTTC	CASNNWLVGNEQFF
-	TRBV9	TRBJ1-3	-	TGTGCCAGCAGCGTAGTCCCCACAGTCCACTCTGGAAACACCATATATTTT	CASSVVPTVHSGNTIYF
-	TRBV4-3	TRBJ1-5	-	TGCGCCAGCAGCCAAGATAGAGGGACTAATCAGCCCCAGCATTTT	CASSQDRGTNQPQHF
TRBD1	TRBV5-1	TRBJ2-3	-	TGCGCCAGCAGCTTGAGGACAGGACGAACAGATACGCAGTATTTT	CASSLRTGRTDTQYF
-	TRBV6-1	TRBJ2-2	few	TGTGCCAGCAGTGAAGGGAGAGCTATCACCGGGGAGCTGTTTTTT	CASSEGRAITGELFF
-	TRBV7-6	TRBJ1-3	-	TGTGCCAGCAGCGAAAACCCAGGGGCTGAAGGAAACACCATATATTTT	CASSENPGAEGNTIYF
-	TRBV28	TRBJ2-4	once	TGTGCCAGCAGTTTACCGGGAGTAGCCAAAAACATTCAGTACTTC	CASSLPGVAKNIQYF
-	TRBV5-6	TRBJ2-5	-	TGTGCCAGCAGCTTGAAGGCGAGGGAAGAAGAGACCCAGTACTTC	CASSLKAREEETQYF
-	TRBV2	TRBJ2-1	-	TGTGCCAGCAGTGAATCGATGAGCTCCTACAATGAGCAGTTCTTC	CASSESMSSYNEQFF
-	TRBV10-3	TRBJ2-3	-	TGTGCCATCAGTCCCGGCACAGATACGCAGTATTTT	CAISPGTDTQYF
TRBD1	TRBV2	TRBJ1-2	few	TGTGCCGGCGACGAAACAGGGGGGGCTGGCTACACCTTC	CAGDETGGAGYTF
TRBD2	TRBV4-2	TRBJ2-3	-	TGTGCCAGCAGCCAAGATAGGCGGGGGGGCGCAGATACGCAGTATTTT	CASSQDRRGGADTQYF
-	TRBV5-1	TRBJ2-2	-	TGCGCCAGCAGCTTCGCGAACACCGGGGAGCTGTTTTTT	CASSFANTGELFF
TRBD1	TRBV6-6	TRBJ1-5	-	TGTGCCAGCAGACTGGACAGGGCTTACAATCAGCCCCAGCATTTT	CASRLDRAYNQPQHF
TRBD1	TRBV27	TRBJ1-2	few	TGTGCCAGCAGTCCCGACAGGGCCAACTATGGCTACACCTTC	CASSPDRANYGYTF
TRBD1	TRBV28	TRBJ2-7	few	TGTGCCAGCGGACTCGGACAGGGTGGCTACGAGCAGTACTTC	CASGLGQGGYEQYF
-	TRBV19	TRBJ1-6	-	TGTGCCAGTAGTATATGGGCCGACCCCTCCTATAATTCACCCCTCCACTTT	CASSIWADPSYNSPLHF
TRBD1	TRBV5-1	TRBJ1-4	-	TGCGCCAGCAGCTTACAGGGGCCGCCCAATGAAAAACTGTTTTTT	CASSLQGPPNEKLFF
-	TRBV6-6	TRBJ1-2	few	TGTGCCAGCAGCATCGACAGATTCTATGGCTACACCTTC	CASSIDRFYGYTF
-	TRBV27	TRBJ1-5	-	TGTGCCAGCAGTTTAGGGGGGTTTAGCAATCAGCCCCAGCATTTT	CASSLGGFSNQPQHF
TRBD1	TRBV5-4	TRBJ2-2	-	TGTGCCAGCAGCTGGGGACAGGGGGTCGGGACCGGGGAGCTGTTTTTT	CASSWGQGVGTGELFF
-	TRBV2	TRBJ2-5	few	TGTGCCAGCACCAGGCAGGGTAGACAGACCCAGTACTTC	CASTRQGRQTQYF
TRBD1	TRBV28	TRBJ1-5	-	TGTGCCAGCAGCCTTGGACAGGGGGTCAATCAGCCCCAGCATTTT	CASSLGQGVNQPQHF
-	TRBV6-5	TRBJ2-5	-	TGTGCCAGCAGTCTTGGGGGGTACCAGGAGACCCAGTACTTC	CASSLGGYQETQYF
-	TRBV6-1	TRBJ2-3	-	TGTGCCAGTAGCCGGACAGTCACAGATACGCAGTATTTT	CASSRTVTDTQYF
TRBD1	TRBV11-2	TRBJ1-4	-	TGTGCCAGCAGCTCCACGGACAGGTTTTCTGAAAAACTGTTTTTT	CASSSTDRFSEKLFF
-	TRBV6-5	TRBJ2-5	-	TGTGCCAGCAGTCGGGACTTCGGGCAAGAGACCCAGTACTTC	CASSRDFGQETQYF
-	TRBV7-6	TRBJ1-1	-	TGTGCCAGCAGCCCTGACTGGCAGATAAACACTGAAGCTTTCTTT	CASSPDWQINTEAFF
TRBD1	TRBV19	TRBJ1-2	-	TGTGCCAGTAGTATTGGACAGGGAGGAAACTATGGCTACACCTTC	CASSIGQGGNYGYTF
-	TRBV18	TRBJ1-5	-	TGTGCCAGCTCACCAGTACAGGGTAACATCCAGCCCCAGCATTTT	CASSPVQGNIQPQHF
TRBD2	TRBV4-2	TRBJ2-1	once	TGTGCCAGCAGCCAAGAAGCGGGGGGGGTGGATGAGCAGTTCTTC	CASSQEAGGVDEQFF
TRBD1	TRBV5-4	TRBJ1-2	-	TGTGCCAGCAGCACCCCAGGGGGCGCGAGCTATGGCTACACCTTC	CASSTPGGASYGYTF
-	TRBV28	TRBJ1-6	-	TGTGCCAGCAGCCCCCTCAATTCACCCCTCCACTTT	CASSPLNSPLHF
-	TRBV7-8	TRBJ1-2	-	TGTGCCAGCAGCAAAACCCTCAGGGTTAACTATGGCTACACCTTC	CASSKTLRVNYGYTF
TRBD2	TRBV7-9	TRBJ2-1	-	TGTTCCAGCAGCCCAAAACTAGCGGGTGTGTCCTACAATGAGCAGTTCTTC	CSSSPKLAGVSYNEQFF
TRBD1	TRBV6-6	TRBJ2-5	-	TGTGCCAGCAGGCCCCGAATGGGACAGCACCAAGAGACCCAGTACTTC	CASRPRMGQHQETQYF
-	TRBV30	TRBJ2-7	-	TGTGCCTGGCTTGCTGAGCGCTACGAGCAGTACTTC	CAWLAERYEQYF
TRBD2	TRBV30	TRBJ2-3	-	TGTGCCTGGAGCCCAGGACTAGCGGGGGGCACAGATACGCAGTATTTT	CAWSPGLAGGTDTQYF
-	TRBV28	TRBJ2-7	few	TGTGCCAGCAGCCCAACAGGGACCTACGAGCAGTACTTC	CASSPTGTYEQYF